The following is a T cell receptor (beta chain) sequence with its context. This clonotype was seen many times. Its antigen target is currently unknown. Within one base of it there is no much larger clone, and no base qualities were kept. Sequencer: Illumina HiSeq 2500. Quantitative 5'-RACE with molecular barcodes was used to prepare TCR beta libraries. The published analysis was carried out like this. A new computational method based on a probabilistic model of VDJ rearrangement was used to identify disease-linked TCR variants. The public reads were run again by TCRdb, first through fastp at Q25 and then through MiXCR, and only productive beta chains were kept. All rows with the same CDR3 protein become a single entry with the most common DNA and genes. The V and J calls here are based on TCRdb, not the publication. The sample table holds tens of thousands of distinct CDR3 sequences, of which roughly 7.9% were seen once. The leading ten clones occupy 8% to 11% of the sample.

This specimen comes from a study of CD8 T cells in ankylosing spondylitis (dated by TCRdb to the late 2010s). Regarding the research as a whole: To find TCR variants linked to disease, the study profiled T cell receptor beta repertoires in ankylosing spondylitis patients and healthy donors. The full study cohort comprised around 23 ankylosing spondylitis patients and 110 or so healthy donors. Peripheral blood was sampled, and synovial fluid was additionally collected from ankylosing spondylitis patients. Study-wide conclusions, independent of this receptor: In peripheral blood, the disease-linked clones were found at relatively low frequencies and had a CD8+ phenotype. A TCR beta motif made up of several highly homologous amino acid variants appeared to be characteristic of blood from ankylosing spondylitis patients. According to the report, matched synovial fluid samples from ankylosing spondylitis patients were significantly enriched for the disease-linked clones. Some of the motif variants had been reported before in the synovial fluid and blood of reactive arthritis patients, a finding that suggests common disease-initiation mechanisms.

The CDR3, cysteine through phenylalanine, is 16 amino acids long. Left in the record is the CDR3 DNA by itself, 48 bases read in frame from the first base. In the germline V gene, CDR1 corresponds to SGHRS and CDR2 to YFSETQ. Cut back by 0 bases and 0 bases, the V and J ends lie 9 bases apart. Recombination linked TRBV5-1 to TRBJ2-2, with the D gene call left open. Sequenced material: blood, either unsorted or a sorted T cell fraction (not recorded which). The receptor was isolated from a male donor with ankylosing spondylitis or in good health (not recorded which). In nucleotide form, the sequence is TGCGCCAGCAGCTTGGTCCTTACGACGAACACCGGGGAGCTGTTTTTT. Its protein product is CASSLVLTTNTGELFF.